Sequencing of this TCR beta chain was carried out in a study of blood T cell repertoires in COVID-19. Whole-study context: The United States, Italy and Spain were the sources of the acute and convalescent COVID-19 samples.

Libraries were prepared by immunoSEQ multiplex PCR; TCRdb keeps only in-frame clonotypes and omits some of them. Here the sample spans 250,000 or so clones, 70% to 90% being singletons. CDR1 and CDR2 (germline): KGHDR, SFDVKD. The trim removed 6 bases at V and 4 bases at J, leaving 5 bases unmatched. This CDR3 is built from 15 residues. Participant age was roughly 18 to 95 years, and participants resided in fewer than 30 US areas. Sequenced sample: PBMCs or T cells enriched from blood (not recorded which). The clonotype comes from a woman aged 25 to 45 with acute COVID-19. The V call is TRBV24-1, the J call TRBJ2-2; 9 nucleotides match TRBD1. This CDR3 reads CATSTGQGVTGELFF. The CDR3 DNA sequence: TGTGCCACCAGTACGGGACAGGGCGTCACCGGGGAGCTGTTTTTT.